The 3 T cell receptor beta chains presented below share a single source sample, sequenced in a study of CD8+ T cells in alopecia areata. Extraction and reverse transcription of RNA yielded cDNA as the sequencing template. Assay: immunoSEQ multiplex PCR; the TCRdb copy retains only in-frame clones and omits some. The sample lists under 65,000 clones, roughly 47% occurring once. The sample was NKG2D-low CD8+ T cells sorted from blood. The receptors come from a human donor with alopecia areata.

The table lists this clone with a few counts. The chain combines TRBV29-1 with TRBJ2-7; 8 bases agree with TRBD1. CDR1 and CDR2 from the germline V gene are SQVTM and ANQGSEA. J gave up 2 bases and V 1 base, and 1 base lay outside the gene matches. CDR3 length: 13 amino acids. CDR3 residues: CSVEGDRPYEQYF. The CDR3 coding sequence is TGCAGCGTTGAAGGGGACAGGCCCTACGAGCAGTACTTC.

J is TRBJ2-7 and V is TRBV4-1, with 8 bases that match TRBD2. Germline assignment: CDR1 MGHRA and CDR2 YSYEKL. The CDR3 extends over 16 amino acids. V was pared by 4 bases and J by 5 bases, with 13 bases of the junction left unmatched. CDR3 region: CASSRGSGGPGDEQYF. The DNA of the CDR3 is TGCGCCAGCAGCCGGGGGAGCGGGGGCCCCGGCGACGAGCAGTACTTC.

In its sample, this clone was seen a few times. This sequence joins TRBV19 and TRBJ2-5; 7 positions match TRBD2. V was pared by 8 bases and J by 4 bases, with 1 base of the junction left unmatched. The germline V gene has CDR1 LNHDA and CDR2 SQIVND (reference sequence). This CDR3 region has 11 residues. The CDR3 DNA sequence: TGTGCCAGTTGGGGGGGAGAGACCCAGTACTTC. Its protein is CASWGGETQYF.